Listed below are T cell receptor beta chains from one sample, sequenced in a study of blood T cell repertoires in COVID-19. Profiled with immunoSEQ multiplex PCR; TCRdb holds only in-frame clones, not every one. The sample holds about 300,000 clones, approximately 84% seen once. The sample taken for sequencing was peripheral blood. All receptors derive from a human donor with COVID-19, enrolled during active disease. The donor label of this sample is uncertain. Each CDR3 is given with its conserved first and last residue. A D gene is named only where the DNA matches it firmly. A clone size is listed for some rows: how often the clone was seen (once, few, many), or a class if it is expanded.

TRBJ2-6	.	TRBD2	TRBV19	CASSIGVLAGGSGANVLTF	TGTGCCAGTAGTATAGGGGTCCTAGCGGGAGGAAGTGGGGCCAACGTCCTGACTTTC
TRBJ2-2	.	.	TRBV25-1	CASSPDVGELFF	TGTGCCAGCAGTCCAGATGTCGGGGAGCTGTTTTTT
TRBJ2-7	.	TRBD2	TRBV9	CASSGLAGAEQYF	TGTGCCAGCTCAGGACTAGCGGGAGCCGAGCAGTACTTC
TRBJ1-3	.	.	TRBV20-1	CSASPRPGNTIYF	TGCAGTGCTAGTCCTCGTCCTGGAAACACCATATATTTT
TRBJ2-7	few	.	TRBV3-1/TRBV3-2	CASSPTGSRRPEQYF	TGTGCCAGCAGCCCAACGGGCAGCCGGAGGCCTGAGCAGTACTTC
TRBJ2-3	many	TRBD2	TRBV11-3	CATSRGVLAGGTDTQYF	TGTGCCACCTCTCGGGGGGTTCTAGCGGGAGGCACAGATACGCAGTATTTT
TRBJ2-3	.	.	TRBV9	CASSVGTGTDTQYF	TGTGCCAGCAGCGTAGGGACTGGCACAGATACGCAGTATTTT
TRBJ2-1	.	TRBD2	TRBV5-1	CASSLDRLAGVVEQFF	TGCGCCAGCAGCTTGGATAGACTAGCGGGAGTGGTTGAGCAGTTCTTC
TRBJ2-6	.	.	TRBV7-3	CASSLDSISGANVLTF	TGTGCCAGCAGCTTGGACAGCATCTCTGGGGCCAACGTCCTGACTTTC
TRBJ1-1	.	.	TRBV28	CASSSRTANTEAFF	TGTGCCAGCAGTTCCAGGACAGCGAACACTGAAGCTTTCTTT
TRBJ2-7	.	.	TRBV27	CASDRDNYEQYF	TGTGCCAGCGACCGGGACAACTACGAGCAGTACTTC
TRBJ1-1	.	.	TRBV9	CASSVRDTEAFF	TGTGCCAGCAGCGTCCGGGACACTGAAGCTTTCTTT
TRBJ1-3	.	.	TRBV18	CASSPSGSTGNTIYF	TGTGCCAGCTCACCTTCGGGGAGTACTGGAAACACCATATATTTT
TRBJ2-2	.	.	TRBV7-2	CASSLRQGNTGELFF	TGTGCCAGCAGCTTACGGCAGGGCAACACCGGGGAGCTGTTTTTT
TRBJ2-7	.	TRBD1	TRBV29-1	CSVARDRGVYEQYF	TGCAGCGTTGCAAGGGACAGGGGTGTGTACGAGCAGTACTTC
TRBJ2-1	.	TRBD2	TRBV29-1	CSVEDGTSGHTGPHNEQFF	TGCAGCGTTGAAGATGGGACTAGCGGACATACCGGGCCCCACAATGAGCAGTTCTTC
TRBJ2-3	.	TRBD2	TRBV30	CAWSVFAGGITDTQYF	TGTGCCTGGAGTGTATTTGCGGGAGGTATTACAGATACGCAGTATTTT
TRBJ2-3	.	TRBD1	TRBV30	CAWSPGQGRAQYF	TGTGCCTGGAGCCCGGGACAGGGACGTGCGCAGTATTTT
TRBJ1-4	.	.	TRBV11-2	CASSSDRSSEKLFF	TGTGCCAGCAGTTCAGACCGGTCTAGTGAAAAACTGTTTTTT
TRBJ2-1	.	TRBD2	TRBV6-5	CASVGLGLAGNEQFF	TGTGCCAGCGTGGGCCTAGGACTAGCGGGTAATGAGCAGTTCTTC
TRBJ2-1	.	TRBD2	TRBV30	CAWSVPRAGGDLNEQFF	TGTGCCTGGAGTGTACCCAGAGCGGGAGGGGATCTCAATGAGCAGTTCTTC
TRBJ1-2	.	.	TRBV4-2	CASSLIGVNYGYTF	TGTGCCAGCAGCCTCATCGGTGTTAACTATGGCTACACCTTC
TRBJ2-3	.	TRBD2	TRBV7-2	CASSNLAVSTDTQYF	TGTGCCAGCAGCAACCTAGCGGTGAGCACAGATACGCAGTATTTT
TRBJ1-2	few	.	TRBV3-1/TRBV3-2	CASSLLQNYGYTF	TGTGCCAGCAGCCTTTTACAGAACTATGGCTACACCTTC
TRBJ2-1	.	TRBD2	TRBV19	CASRYTSGRANEQFF	TGTGCCAGTCGTTATACTAGCGGGAGGGCAAATGAGCAGTTCTTC
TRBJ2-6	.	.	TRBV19	CASSIVPGAGANVLTF	TGTGCCAGTAGTATAGTCCCAGGGGCTGGGGCCAACGTCCTGACTTTC
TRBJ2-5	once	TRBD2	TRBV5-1	CASSRLRGTQETQYF	TGCGCCAGCAGCCGCCTGCGGGGGACCCAAGAGACCCAGTACTTC
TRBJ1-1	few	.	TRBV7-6	CASSLEGVHTEAFF	TGTGCCAGCAGCTTAGAGGGGGTTCACACTGAAGCTTTCTTT
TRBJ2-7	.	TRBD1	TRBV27	CASRLQGPPSYEQYF	TGTGCCAGCAGACTACAGGGGCCCCCTTCCTACGAGCAGTACTTC
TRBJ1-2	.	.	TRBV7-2	CASSPRPVSGYGYTF	TGTGCCAGCAGCCCTAGGCCGGTCTCCGGGTATGGCTACACCTTC
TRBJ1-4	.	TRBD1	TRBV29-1	CSVRTGTVEKLFF	TGCAGCGTTCGAACCGGGACAGTTGAAAAACTGTTTTTT
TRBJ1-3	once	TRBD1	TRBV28	CASSLWPQGVFSSGNTIYF	TGTGCCAGCAGTTTATGGCCACAGGGGGTTTTTAGCTCTGGAAACACCATATATTTT
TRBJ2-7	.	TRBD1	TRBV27	CASNIRQGDKGQYF	TGTGCCAGTAACATCCGACAGGGCGACAAGGGGCAGTACTTC
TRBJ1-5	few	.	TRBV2	CASSPTVVSGNQPQHF	TGTGCCAGCAGTCCCACGGTGGTGTCGGGCAATCAGCCCCAGCATTTT
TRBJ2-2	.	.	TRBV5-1	CASSLNRFANTGELFF	TGCGCCAGCAGCTTGAACAGATTCGCGAACACCGGGGAGCTGTTTTTT
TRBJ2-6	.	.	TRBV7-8	CASSFAFAGANVLTF	TGTGCCAGCAGCTTTGCCTTCGCGGGGGCCAACGTCCTGACTTTC
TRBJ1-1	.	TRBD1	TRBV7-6	CASSTRTGGGNTEAFF	TGTGCCAGCAGCACTCGGACAGGGGGAGGGAACACTGAAGCTTTCTTT
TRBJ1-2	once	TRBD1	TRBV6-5	CASSWTGTYGYTF	TGTGCCAGCAGTTGGACAGGGACCTATGGCTACACCTTC
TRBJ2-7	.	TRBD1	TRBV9	CASSVSGGFFNEQYF	TGTGCCAGCAGCGTTTCAGGGGGCTTTTTTAACGAGCAGTACTTC
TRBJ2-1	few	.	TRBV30	CAWSTGNEQFF	TGTGCCTGGAGTACAGGGAATGAGCAGTTCTTC
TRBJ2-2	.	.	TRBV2	CASSEQRYTGELFF	TGTGCCAGCAGTGAACAGCGGTACACCGGGGAGCTGTTTTTT
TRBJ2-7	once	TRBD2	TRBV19	CASNEGRGDEQYF	TGTGCCAGTAACGAAGGGAGGGGAGACGAGCAGTACTTC
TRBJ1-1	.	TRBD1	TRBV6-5	CASSFSTGAGTEAFF	TGTGCCAGCAGTTTCTCGACAGGGGCGGGCACTGAAGCTTTCTTT
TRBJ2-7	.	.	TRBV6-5	CASSYRQVGEQYF	TGTGCCAGCAGTTACCGACAGGTCGGCGAGCAGTACTTC
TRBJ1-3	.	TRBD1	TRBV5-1	CASSATGRNTIYF	TGCGCCAGCAGCGCGACAGGGCGGAACACCATATATTTT
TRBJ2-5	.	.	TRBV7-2	CASSLAGDFQETQYF	TGTGCCAGCAGCTTAGCAGGGGATTTCCAAGAGACCCAGTACTTC
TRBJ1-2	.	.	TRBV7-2	CASSLFRGGLNYGYTF	TGTGCCAGCAGTTTATTCAGGGGTGGACTCAACTATGGCTACACCTTC
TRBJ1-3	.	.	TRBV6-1	CASSVQGPSSGNTIYF	TGTGCCAGCAGTGTCCAGGGCCCTAGCTCTGGAAACACCATATATTTT
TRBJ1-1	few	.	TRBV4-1	CASSPLGGPLAFF	TGCGCCAGCAGCCCCCTGGGGGGACCGTTAGCTTTCTTT
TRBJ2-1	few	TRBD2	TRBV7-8	CASSPRGLAGGSIPSDEQFF	TGTGCCAGCAGCCCTAGAGGCCTAGCGGGAGGGTCAATCCCGAGCGATGAGCAGTTCTTC
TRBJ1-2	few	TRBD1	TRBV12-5	CASGLGQGVNGYTF	TGTGCTAGTGGTTTGGGACAGGGCGTAAATGGCTACACCTTC
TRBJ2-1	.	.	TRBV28	CASSYAAFQEDNEQFF	TGTGCCAGCAGTTACGCCGCGTTCCAGGAAGACAATGAGCAGTTCTTC
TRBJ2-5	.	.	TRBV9	CASSPRLSGTQYF	TGTGCCAGCAGCCCACGGCTTAGCGGTACCCAGTACTTC